The table lists the clone carrying this TCR beta chain with many counts. Reverse transcription used approximately 500 ng RNA and constant-region primers for alpha and beta. Separate chain-specific third strand synthesis with multiplexing indices produced the alpha and beta libraries. TCRdb independently ran MiXCR on the 5' RACE reads; one entry per CDR3 protein. Of some 11,000 distinct CDR3 sequences in the sample, approximately 9.1% were seen once. V shed 2 bases and J shed 3 bases, with 20 bases lying between them. CDR3 length equals 17 residues. Germline loops: CDR1 MNHEY, CDR2 SVGEGT. The data belong to a study of HIV-infected patients and healthy controls. Whole blood was used without fractionation, so all unsorted peripheral T cells were included.

The gene calls are TRBV6-2 or TRBV6-3 and TRBJ2-7; possible D gene TRBD2, 5 bases. The specimen was blood, collected before antiretroviral therapy. This sequence originates from an adult with HIV infection. The donor label of this sample is uncertain. CDR3 amino acids: CASSYNPDRGMNYEQYF. The CDR3 region has the DNA TGTGCCAGCAGTTACAACCCGGATCGAGGGATGAACTACGAGCAGTACTTC.